This is a list of T cell receptor beta chains from one sample in a study of glioma-infiltrating T cells after dendritic cell vaccination. The assay was immunoSEQ multiplex PCR, and TCRdb's table has in-frame clones only and misses some. The data contain 75,000 to 100,000 clones, approximately 80% of them singletons. Sequences were derived from blood, sampled before dendritic cell vaccination. Source of these receptors: a human donor with glioblastoma. CDR3s include the opening cysteine and the closing phenylalanine or tryptophan. The D gene is left open where the match is weak. Some rows mark clone size as missing; the rest say once, few, many or name a class of expanded clone.

.,TRBV5-1,TRBJ2-5,.,TGCGCCAGCAGCAGCACAGGGCCCGGTATGGCCCAGTACTTC,CASSSTGPGMAQYF
.,TRBV2,TRBJ1-4,.,TGTGCCAGCAGGCTCGGGACAAACTCGGCCCTTAATGAAAAACTGTTTTTT,CASRLGTNSALNEKLFF
once,TRBV7-9,TRBJ1-4,TRBD1,TGTGCCAGCAGCTTGACAGGGGGATTCACTAATGAAAAACTGTTTTTT,CASSLTGGFTNEKLFF
once,TRBV6-6,TRBJ2-7,.,TGTGCCAGCCCGGGGGAGACTACCTACGAGCAGTACTTC,CASPGETTYEQYF
.,TRBV10-3,TRBJ2-7,.,TGTGCCATCAGTCATCCGGGGTACGAGCAGTACTTC,CAISHPGYEQYF
.,TRBV28,TRBJ2-5,TRBD2,TGTGCCAGCAGCCAGAGGACTAGCGTCGGCGAGACCCAGTACTTC,CASSQRTSVGETQYF
.,TRBV30,TRBJ1-5,.,TGTGCCTGGAGTACCGACAGTTTTAATCAGCCCCAGCATTTT,CAWSTDSFNQPQHF
few,TRBV6-6,TRBJ1-5,.,TGTGCCAGCGGCCGGGTAGCTCAGCCCCAGCATTTT,CASGRVAQPQHF
.,TRBV5-4,TRBJ2-1,TRBD2,TGTGCCAGCAGCTTGGTAGCGGGGGAAAACAATGAGCAGTTCTTC,CASSLVAGENNEQFF
.,TRBV25-1,TRBJ2-7,TRBD2,TGTGCCAGCAGTGGGTCCGGACTAGCGGGAGGGATCCGGGAGCGGTACTTC,CASSGSGLAGGIRERYF
.,TRBV2,TRBJ1-6,TRBD1,TGTGCCAGCTGCTTTCGGACAGGGGATTCACCCCTCCACTTT,CASCFRTGDSPLHF
.,TRBV6-1,TRBJ1-1,TRBD1,TGTGCCAGCAGTGAAGGGACAGGGCGAAGGGGATATATGAACACTGAAGCTTTCTTT,CASSEGTGRRGYMNTEAFF
.,TRBV28,TRBJ1-2,.,TGTGCCAGCGTACCGGGCAGTCCGGGGTATGGCTACACCTTC,CASVPGSPGYGYTF
.,TRBV7-6,TRBJ2-5,TRBD2,TGTGCCAGCAGCCCGGGACTAGCGGGAGTCGGAGAGACCCAGTACTTC,CASSPGLAGVGETQYF
.,TRBV7-8,TRBJ2-2,TRBD1,TGTGCCAGCAGCTCGCGGACAGGGGGCCGGAACACCGGGGAGCTGTTTTTT,CASSSRTGGRNTGELFF
.,TRBV9,TRBJ1-2,.,TGTGCCAGCAGGGCCGGGGGGACCTATGGCTACACCTTC,CASRAGGTYGYTF